A single sample is the source of the 14 T cell receptor beta chains below, sequenced in a study of graft-versus-host responses after intestinal transplantation. TCRdb's copy holds only in-frame clones and misses some; the assay was immunoSEQ multiplex PCR. The table shows about 93,000 clones, with approximately 92% occurring only once. These TCRs' antigens remain unknown. Sequencing was performed on unstimulated CD8+ T cells sorted from spleen or lymph node cells, taken before intestinal transplant. Receptors originate from a human donor who received an intestinal transplant.

The chain recombines TRBV27 with TRBJ2-7; 12 bases match TRBD1. With 7 bases clipped from V and 6 bases from J, the junction kept 13 bases outside the gene matches. The CDR3 totals 16 residues. The germline gives CDR1 MNHEY, CDR2 SMNVEV (reference sequence). The CDR3 sequence is CASTIVGGQGAREQYF. CDR3 coding DNA: TGTGCCAGCACCATTGTGGGGGGACAGGGGGCACGCGAGCAGTACTTC.

The chain uses TRBV6-5 and TRBJ2-2; D is uncertain. In germline, CDR1 is MNHEY, CDR2 SVGAGI. V shed 5 bases and J shed 4 bases, with 11 bases lying between them. CDR3 length: 14 residues. The CDR3, as DNA: TGTGCCAGCAGTCCCACAGCCCTCACCGGGGAGCTGTTTTTT. This sequence encodes CASSPTALTGELFF.

The chain recombines TRBV11-2 with TRBJ2-1; TRBD2 is a possible D gene (6 bases). The germline V gene encodes CDR1 SGHAT and CDR2 FQNNGV. CDR3 size: 15 residues. V dropped 4 bases and J dropped 10 bases, with 20 bases sitting between them. The DNA of the CDR3 is TGTGCCAGCAGCTCCACATTGGGGGAGGCCGGGGAGCAGTTCTTC. Translation: CASSSTLGEAGEQFF.

V gene TRBV5-1 combines with J gene TRBJ2-7; 10 nucleotides align to TRBD2. V shed 4 bases, J shed 2 bases, and the junction held 6 bases outside the gene matches. The CDR3 loop spans 15 amino acids. Germline V gene sequence: CDR1 SGHRS, CDR2 YFSETQ. This CDR3 reads CASSTGLAVPYEQYF. The CDR3 DNA is TGCGCCAGCAGCACCGGACTAGCGGTTCCCTACGAGCAGTACTTC.

The V gene is TRBV12-5, the J gene TRBJ1-5, with TRBD1 as a possible D gene (6 bases). Germline CDR1 is LGHNT and CDR2 is FRNRAP. V was cut by 8 bases and J by 2 bases, with 16 bases left in between. The CDR3 is made up of 15 amino acids. The CDR3 region has the DNA TGTGCTAGTTTTATTCGCAGGGGAGGCAATCAGCCCCAGCATTTT. Translating it yields CASFIRRGGNQPQHF.

The J gene is TRBJ1-2, the V gene TRBV6-5, with 7 positions matching TRBD1. This CDR3 is 16 amino acids long. Germline V gene data show CDR1 as MNHEY and CDR2 as SVGAGI. Unmatched junction bases numbered 12, after V lost 3 bases and J lost 5 bases. The chain's CDR3 is CASSYWTLQGMYGYTF. In nucleotides, the CDR3 is TGTGCCAGCAGTTATTGGACGCTACAGGGGATGTATGGCTACACCTTC.

The chain is built from TRBV11-2 and TRBJ2-1; D may be TRBD2 (6 bases). Germline V lookup: CDR1 SGHAT, CDR2 FQNNGV. The V and J ends lost 5 bases and 10 bases respectively, with 15 bases between them. The CDR3 spans 13 residues. As DNA, the CDR3 is TGTGCCAGCAGCCCCGGGGGTAACCTGGAGCAGTTCTTC. Translating gives CASSPGGNLEQFF.

The chain joins TRBV19 to TRBJ1-1; the D is unclear. This CDR3 comprises 14 residues. The V end was cut by 3 bases, the J end by 1 base, with 9 bases between. Germline V gene data show CDR1 as LNHDA and CDR2 as SQIVND (reference sequence). Here the CDR3 DNA reads TGTGCCAGTAGTATCTGGGCAGCGAACACTGAAGCTTTCTTT. Protein product: CASSIWAANTEAFF.

This sequence joins TRBV5-6 and TRBJ2-5; TRBD1 matches 12 bases. This CDR3 region has 16 residues. CDR1 and CDR2 from the germline V gene are SGHDT and YYEEEE. V gave up 6 bases and J gave up 0 bases; unmatched junction bases: 6. CDR3 sequence reads: CASNGGTGGYQETQYF. In nucleotides, the CDR3 is TGTGCCAGCAACGGAGGGACAGGGGGCTACCAAGAGACCCAGTACTTC.

This clone was recorded only once. J is TRBJ2-7 and V is TRBV4-2; 11 nucleotides match TRBD2. The CDR3 runs to 18 residues. The germline V gene has CDR1 LGHNA and CDR2 YNFKEQ. The ends lost 0 bases at V and 3 bases at J; junction bases unmatched: 10. The CDR3 coding sequence is TGTGCCAGCAGCCAAGATAGAATAGGTCTAGCGGGAGGCTACGAGCAGTACTTC. Translated, it gives CASSQDRIGLAGGYEQYF.

The CDR3 DNA follows: TGTGCCAGCAGCTCAAGTCCACTAGTGGTTGAGCAGTTCTTC. It codes for CASSSSPLVVEQFF. This chain links TRBV5-6 with TRBJ2-1; perhaps TRBD2 as D (5 bases). Germline lookup yields CDR1 SGHDT and CDR2 YYEEEE. The CDR3 is 14 amino acids. Trimming left V 3 bases short and J 9 bases short, with 16 bases between.

The CDR3 DNA reads TGTGCCAGCAGCTTGTGGAGGGTGGGGGACAATCAGCCCCAGCATTTT. Translating gives CASSLWRVGDNQPQHF. The V call is TRBV5-6, the J call TRBJ1-5; D may be TRBD1 (5 bases). Germline-derived CDR1 and CDR2 are SGHDT and YYEEEE. V dropped 1 base and J dropped 3 bases, with 14 bases sitting between them. This CDR3 has 16 residues. Together with reference TRBV5-6 and TRBJ1-5, the CDR3 gives the full variable domain: DAGVTQSPTHLIKTRGQQVTLRCSPKSGHDTVSWYQQALGQGPQFIFQYYEEEERQRGNFPDRFSGHQFPNYSSELNVNALLLGDSALYLCASSLWRVGDNQPQHFGDGTRLSIL.

V usage is TRBV19 and J usage is TRBJ2-1; D perhaps matches TRBD2 (6 bases). Trimming removed 5 bases from V and 9 bases from J, with 14 bases in between. The CDR3 totals 13 residues. Germline V gene lookup returns CDR1 LNHDA and CDR2 SQIVND (reference sequence). The CDR3 sequence: CASSYDGSFEQFF. The DNA of the CDR3 is TGTGCCAGTAGTTATGACGGGAGCTTTGAGCAGTTCTTC.

This sequence joins TRBV5-1 and TRBJ1-5; D is undetermined. Germline lookup yields CDR1 SGHRS and CDR2 YFSETQ. V gave up 3 bases and J gave up 4 bases, with 8 bases separating them. The CDR3 spans 13 residues. The CDR3 DNA reads TGCGCCAGCAGCTCGGGGTCAAATCAGCCCCAGCATTTT. This gives the protein CASSSGSNQPQHF. The variable domain in full, with the rest retrieved from reference TRBV5-1 and TRBJ1-5, is KAGVTQTPRYLIKTRGQQVTLSCSPISGHRSVSWYQQTPGQGLQFLFEYFSETQRNKGNFPGRFSGRQFSNSRSEMNVSTLELGDSALYLCASSSGSNQPQHFGDGTRLSIL.